The entry below describes one T cell receptor beta chain. The antigen is unknown. The entry originates in a study of Ad26.COV2.S vaccination and SARS-CoV-2 variants. Study-level background: Dosing was one shot or two shots 56 days apart.

General study results and limits: Breadth and depth estimates from TCRs may understate total T cell responses. Placebo recipients and vaccine recipients were similar in non-spike TCR breadth.

Looked up from germline, CDR1 is SEHNR and CDR2 is FQNEAQ (reference sequence). Trimming shortened V by 1 base and J by 1 base, and 10 bases separated the two germline ends. This CDR3 has 15 residues. Libraries were prepared by immunoSEQ multiplex PCR; TCRdb keeps only in-frame clonotypes and omits some of them. The top ten hold around 5.5% of the sample, which has around 300,000 clones, almost 90% seen once. Treatment in this sample: over 15 received Ad26.COV2.S at low or high dose, single or two shots; about 5 received placebo; per-sample allocation not given. Sampling took place 63 days after the first vaccine or placebo injection.

The chain employs TRBV7-9 and TRBJ1-1, with a weak D call TRBD1 (6 bases). Here the sequenced sample was peripheral blood, taken in a trial of Ad26.COV2.S vaccine versus placebo. The clonotype was recovered from a person aged 18-60 years who received the Ad26.COV2.S COVID-19 vaccine or a placebo. Here the CDR3 reads CASSLGYRENTEAFF. The CDR3 DNA reads as TGTGCCAGCAGCTTAGGTTACAGGGAGAACACTGAAGCTTTCTTT. Full variable domain (missing parts from reference TRBV7-9 and TRBJ1-1): DTGVSQNPRHKITKRGQNVTFRCDPISEHNRLYWYRQTLGQGPEFLTYFQNEAQLEKSRLLSDRFSAERPKGSFSTLEIQRTEQGDSAMYLCASSLGYRENTEAFFGQGTRLTVV.